This TCR beta chain stems from a study of blood T cell repertoires in COVID-19. Study as a whole: Samples taken during acute and convalescent COVID-19 were collected in the United States, Italy and Spain. Nucleic acid was either cDNA or gDNA, and it came from T cells, B-cell-depleted T cells, or PBMCs.

Study processing details: Amplification of reference gene primers provided the estimated nucleated cell counts. Data came from immunoSEQ multiplex PCR; TCRdb stores just in-frame clones and leaves some out. The V and J calls and clone size are taken from that table; D and trimming were inferred from the DNA. The sample records about 320,000 clones, 80% to 90% being singletons. Sequenced sample: peripheral blood. The TCR sequence derives from a woman between 45 and 60 years old with acute or convalescent COVID-19.

The CDR3 sequence is CASSLTLGTDTQYF. The CDR3 DNA is TGTGCCAGCAGTTTGACTCTCGGGACAGATACGCAGTATTTT. This rearrangement joins TRBV6-2 or TRBV6-3 to TRBJ2-3; D ambiguous. The CDR3 is 14 amino acids. Trimming cost V 4 bases and J 3 bases, with 11 bases left between them. Germline values: CDR1 MNHEY, CDR2 SVGEGT.